One TCR beta chain is described in this entry. Clones were read by immunoSEQ multiplex PCR, and TCRdb kept only the in-frame ones, dropping some. Of 20,000 to 25,000 clones listed, nearly 80% are singletons. The sample originates from a study of T cell clones after liver transplantation. Sequenced material: CD8+ T cells from blood, taken around 4.5 years after liver transplant. The sequence was collected from a human patient who received a liver transplant. Some T cells could come from the graft donor.

The CDR3 DNA is TGTGCCAGCAGCCTCCGGGACAGCCTGAGGTACACCTTC. This codes for CASSLRDSLRYTF. This chain uses TRBV7-9 with TRBJ1-2; 7 positions match TRBD1. CDR1 and CDR2 (germline): SEHNR, FQNEAQ (reference sequence). V dropped 5 bases and J dropped 11; count of bases not matched to a gene: 11. This CDR3 region has 13 residues. The entire variable domain, with the rest obtained from reference TRBV7-9 and TRBJ1-2, is as follows: DTGVSQNPRHKITKRGQNVTFRCDPISEHNRLYWYRQTLGQGPEFLTYFQNEAQLEKSRLLSDRFSAERPKGSFSTLEIQRTEQGDSAMYLCASSLRDSLRYTFGSGTRLTVV.